This entry describes one T cell receptor beta chain. Generated by immunoSEQ multiplex PCR, the TCRdb table keeps only in-frame clones and is missing some. This table holds 65,000 to 80,000 clones, nearly 99% found once. These data come from a study of technical replicates of blood from a few donors. The germline CDR1 and CDR2 sequences are LNHDA and SQIVND (reference sequence). Losses at the gene ends were 7 bases for V and 2 bases for J; bases not matched to a gene: 6. The CDR3 is made up of 15 amino acids. J is TRBJ2-1 and V is TRBV19; the match to TRBD2 covers 9 bases. The receptor was derived from a human donor in good health. The sample consisted of T cells isolated from PBMCs. DNA of the CDR3: TGTGCCAGTACGGGGGCTAGCGGGGCCTACAATGAGCAGTTCTTC. It codes for CASTGASGAYNEQFF. Together with reference TRBV19 and TRBJ2-1, the CDR3 gives the full variable domain: DGGITQSPKYLFRKEGQNVTLSCEQNLNHDAMYWYRQDPGQGLRLIYYSQIVNDFQKGDIAEGYSVSREKKESFPLTVTSAQKNPTAFYLCASTGASGAYNEQFFGPGTRLTVL.